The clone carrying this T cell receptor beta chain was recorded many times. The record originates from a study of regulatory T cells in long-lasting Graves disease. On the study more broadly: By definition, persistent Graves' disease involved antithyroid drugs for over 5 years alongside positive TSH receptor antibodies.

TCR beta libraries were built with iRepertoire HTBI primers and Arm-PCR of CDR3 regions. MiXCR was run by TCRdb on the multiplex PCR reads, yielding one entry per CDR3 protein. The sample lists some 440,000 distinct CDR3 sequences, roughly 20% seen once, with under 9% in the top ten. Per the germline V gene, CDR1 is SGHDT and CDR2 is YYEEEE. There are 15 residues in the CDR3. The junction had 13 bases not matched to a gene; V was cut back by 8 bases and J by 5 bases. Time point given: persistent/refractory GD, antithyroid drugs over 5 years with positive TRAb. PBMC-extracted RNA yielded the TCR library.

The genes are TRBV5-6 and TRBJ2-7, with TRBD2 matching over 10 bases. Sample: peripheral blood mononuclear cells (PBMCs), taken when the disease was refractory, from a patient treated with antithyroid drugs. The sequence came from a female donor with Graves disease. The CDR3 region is CASRRTGTSEDEQYF. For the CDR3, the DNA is TGTGCCAGTCGTCGTACCGGGACTAGCGAGGACGAGCAGTACTTC.